This entry lists 27 T cell receptor beta chains sequenced from one sample in a study of CD8 T cells in ankylosing spondylitis. Points from the study as a whole: Seemingly characteristic of ankylosing spondylitis blood was a TCR beta motif consisting of roughly 8 highly homologous variants.

TCRdb redid the calling of the 5' RACE reads with MiXCR, one entry per CDR3 protein. The sample has some 450,000 distinct CDR3 sequences; more than 15% are singletons. No antigen is known for these receptors. The sample was blood, either unsorted or a sorted T cell fraction (not recorded which). Receptors were obtained from a male donor with ankylosing spondylitis.

The chain recombines TRBV5-1 with TRBJ1-1, with 7 bases aligning to TRBD1. CDR3 size: 15 residues. In germline, CDR1 is SGHRS, CDR2 YFSETQ. Trimming removed 2 bases from V and 0 bases from J; junction bases left unmatched: 4. CDR3 amino acids: CASSFGDRMNTEAFF. The DNA of the CDR3 is TGCGCCAGCAGCTTTGGGGACAGAATGAACACTGAAGCTTTCTTT. Combining the CDR3 with reference TRBV5-1 and TRBJ1-1 gives the whole variable domain KAGVTQTPRYLIKTRGQQVTLSCSPISGHRSVSWYQQTPGQGLQFLFEYFSETQRNKGNFPGRFSGRQFSNSRSEMNVSTLELGDSALYLCASSFGDRMNTEAFFGQGTRLTVV.

The J gene is TRBJ1-1, the V gene TRBV5-1; D is unresolved. The V end was cut by 0 bases, the J end by 0 bases, with 9 bases between. The CDR3 loop spans 15 amino acids. Germline V gene sequence: CDR1 SGHRS, CDR2 YFSETQ. The CDR3 loop reads CASSLEATMNTEAFF. CDR3 bases: TGCGCCAGCAGCTTGGAAGCGACAATGAACACTGAAGCTTTCTTT.

V is TRBV5-1 and J is TRBJ2-7, with D perhaps matching TRBD2 (5 bases). The CDR3 contains 14 residues. The germline V gene encodes CDR1 SGHRS and CDR2 YFSETQ. Deletions cut 1 base from V and 4 bases from J, with 12 bases between. The CDR3 nucleotides are TGCGCCAGCAGCTTGAGAGCGGATGCTTACGAGCAGTACTTC. Its translation is CASSLRADAYEQYF.

The chain is built from TRBV4-1 and TRBJ2-2, with 12 bases that match TRBD2. The CDR3 has 18 residues. V dropped 1 base and J dropped 0; count of bases not matched to a gene: 3. In germline, CDR1 is MGHRA, CDR2 YSYEKL. The DNA of the CDR3 is TGCGCCAGCAGCCAAGGGGCTAGCGGGAGGGCGAACACCGGGGAGCTGTTTTTT. Translating it yields CASSQGASGRANTGELFF.

The V call is TRBV5-1, the J call TRBJ1-4; maybe TRBD1 (5 bases). Trimming removed 4 bases from V and 8 bases from J, with 24 bases in between. This CDR3 spans 17 amino acids. Germline V gene data show CDR1 as SGHRS and CDR2 as YFSETQ. The CDR3 DNA reads as TGCGCCAGCAGCATAGGGACGGCGGCGTCTAGGAGGGAAAAACTGTTTTTT. Amino acid sequence: CASSIGTAASRREKLFF.

This clonotype was found many times. The rearrangement joins TRBV4-2 to TRBJ2-1; TRBD2 matches 8 bases. J gave up 4 bases and V 0 bases, and 5 bases lay outside the gene matches. Germline V gene lookup returns CDR1 LGHNA and CDR2 YNFKEQ. The CDR3 consists of 16 residues. The CDR3 DNA sequence: TGTGCCAGCAGCCAAGATTTCGGGGGGGTGTACAATGAGCAGTTCTTC. As protein: CASSQDFGGVYNEQFF.

This clonotype showed up just a few times. The rearrangement links TRBV27 to TRBJ1-2; D may be TRBD1 (5 bases). The CDR3 loop spans 14 amino acids. CDR1 and CDR2 from the germline V gene are MNHEY and SMNVEV (reference sequence). V was cut by 6 bases and J by 8 bases, with 19 bases left in between. DNA of the CDR3: TGTGCCAGCAGCCGAAATCAGCCCGGGGGAGGCTACACCTTC. Its translation: CASSRNQPGGGYTF.

Only a few counts were recorded for this clonotype. The V gene is TRBV12-3 or TRBV12-4, the J gene TRBJ1-2, with D possibly matching TRBD1 (6 bases). V lost 2 bases, J lost 7 bases, and 8 bases lay in between. This CDR3 spans 12 amino acids. This CDR3 is CASSLRGPGYTF. The CDR3 DNA reads as TGTGCCAGCAGTTTACGGGGGCCTGGCTACACCTTC.

There are a few counts of this clonotype. This sequence joins TRBV18 and TRBJ2-1; 11 bases agree with TRBD2. V lost 4 bases, J lost 0 bases, and 11 bases stayed unmatched. Per the germline V gene, CDR1 is KGHSH and CDR2 is LQKENI. The CDR3 has 19 residues. CDR3 sequence: CASSRQGLAGSFSYNEQFF. CDR3 DNA: TGTGCCAGCTCACGACAAGGACTAGCGGGTTCGTTCTCCTACAATGAGCAGTTCTTC. Drawing the rest from reference TRBV18 and TRBJ2-1, the complete variable domain is NAGVMQNPRHLVRRRGQEARLRCSPMKGHSHVYWYRQLPEEGLKFMVYLQKENIIDESGMPKERFSAEFPKEGPSILRIQQVVRGDSAAYFCASSRQGLAGSFSYNEQFFGPGTRLTVL.

This clonotype was seen more than once but under ten times. This chain connects TRBV6-5 to TRBJ1-5, with 7 bases that match TRBD1. Germline V gene data show CDR1 as MNHEY and CDR2 as SVGAGI. Unmatched junction bases numbered 6, after V lost 4 bases and J lost 3 bases. CDR3 length equals 15 residues. The CDR3 DNA reads TGTGCCAGCAGTTCTCGCAGGGGGACCAATCAGCCCCAGCATTTT. Amino acids: CASSSRRGTNQPQHF.

V usage is TRBV24-1 and J usage is TRBJ2-2, with D perhaps being TRBD1 or TRBD2 (6 bases each). With 6 bases removed from V and 5 bases from J, the gap between germline ends came to 9 bases. From germline, CDR1 is KGHDR and CDR2 SFDVKD. The length of the CDR3 is 13 residues. The CDR3 nucleotides read TGTGCCACCAGTAGGGGGGCGACCGGGGAGCTGTTTTTT. It encodes CATSRGATGELFF.

In its sample, this clonotype was seen a few times. The rearrangement joins TRBV28 to TRBJ2-3; 15 bases are a match to TRBD2. The V gene end was trimmed by 2 bases and the J gene end by 3 bases; junction bases not matched to a gene: 9. Germline V gene sequence: CDR1 MDHEN, CDR2 SYDVKM. The CDR3 covers 19 residues. CDR3 sequence reads: CASSLRVGTSGRRTDTQYF. CDR3 DNA sequence: TGTGCCAGCAGTTTAAGGGTTGGGACTAGCGGGAGGAGGACAGATACGCAGTATTTT.

This clonotype was seen more than once but under ten times. V usage is TRBV5-1 and J usage is TRBJ2-2; weak D call: TRBD1 (6 bases). The CDR3 is made up of 13 amino acids. Looked up from germline, CDR1 is SGHRS and CDR2 is YFSETQ. With 8 bases removed from V and 4 bases from J, the gap between germline ends came to 12 bases. CDR3 nucleotides: TGCGCCAGTGAACAGGGATTCACCGGGGAGCTGTTTTTT. Its translation is CASEQGFTGELFF.

In its sample, this clonotype was seen many times. Compared with germline, one end of the junction differs, possibly owing to a read error. The chain has TRBV5-1 and TRBJ2-2; maybe TRBD2 (5 bases). The length of the CDR3 is 15 residues. The germline V gene encodes CDR1 SGHRS and CDR2 YFSETQ. For the CDR3, the DNA is TGTGCCAGCAGCTTAGGACTGACGAACACCGGGGAGCTGTTTTTT. Translating gives CASSLGLTNTGELFF.

A few counts support this clonotype. This chain links TRBV20-1 with TRBJ2-3; possibly TRBD2 for D (5 bases). The length of the CDR3 is 12 residues. Germline CDR1 DFQATT, CDR2 SNEGSKA (reference sequence). Between the trimmed V and J ends, which lost 0 bases and 10 bases, there was a span of 11 bases. The CDR3 sequence: CSARDPSKPQYF. In nucleotides, the CDR3 is TGCAGTGCTAGAGACCCTAGCAAGCCGCAGTATTTT.

This clonotype occurred a few times. The chain is built from TRBV5-1 and TRBJ1-6; D not certain. This CDR3 region has 13 residues. The V and J ends lost 2 bases and 4 bases respectively, with 4 bases between them. CDR1 is SGHRS, CDR2 YFSETQ, per germline. CDR3 coding DNA: TGCGCCAGCAGCTTCGATTATAATTCACCCCTCCACTTT. Translating it yields CASSFDYNSPLHF.

The table lists this clonotype with many counts. The chain uses TRBV6-5 and TRBJ1-4, with D perhaps matching TRBD1 (5 bases). The CDR3 consists of 14 residues. The V gene lost 0 bases and the J gene lost 7 bases, with 9 bases spanning the gap. Germline V gene sequence: CDR1 MNHEY, CDR2 SVGAGI. CDR3 residues: CASSYSEGREKLFF. The CDR3 DNA reads TGTGCCAGCAGTTACTCGGAGGGACGTGAAAAACTGTTTTTT.

This chain connects TRBV18 to TRBJ2-3; D is ambiguous. This CDR3 spans 13 amino acids. V lost 0 bases and J 2 bases, leaving 3 bases between the germline ends. Germline V CDR1 and CDR2: KGHSH, LQKENI. CDR3 loop: CASSPPATDTQYF. Written as DNA, the CDR3 is TGTGCCAGCTCACCACCGGCCACAGATACGCAGTATTTT.

The chain carries TRBV7-8 and TRBJ1-4, with TRBD1 as a possible D gene (6 bases). Trimming took 1 base from V and 10 from J, leaving 13 bases between them. From germline, CDR1 is SGHVS and CDR2 FQNEAQ. The CDR3 totals 14 residues. CDR3 amino acids: CASSLGGGFGKLFF. The DNA for the CDR3 is TGTGCCAGCAGCTTAGGAGGGGGGTTCGGAAAACTGTTTTTT.

This clonotype was recorded a few times. The chain is built from TRBV5-1 and TRBJ2-5; D is unclear. The ends were cut back, 0 bases at V and 1 base at J, with 13 bases in the middle. CDR1 SGHRS and CDR2 YFSETQ come from the germline V gene. The CDR3 spans 16 residues. The CDR3 sequence: CASSLASRRSQETQYF. DNA for the CDR3: TGCGCCAGCAGCTTGGCCAGCCGGAGATCCCAAGAGACCCAGTACTTC.

This clonotype occurred a few times. The chain has TRBV20-1 and TRBJ2-3, with D tentatively TRBD2 (6 bases). The V end was cut by 0 bases, the J end by 6 bases, with 13 bases between. The CDR3 consists of 14 residues. Germline V gene sequence: CDR1 DFQATT, CDR2 SNEGSKA (reference sequence). The CDR3, as DNA: TGCAGTGCTAGAGATCTAGCGCACCCGGATACGCAGTATTTT. This sequence encodes CSARDLAHPDTQYF.

The table lists this clonotype with many counts. This sequence joins TRBV5-6 and TRBJ2-2, with no clear D. This CDR3 spans 14 amino acids. V was clipped by 4 bases and J by 6 bases, with 13 bases between them. Germline-derived CDR1 and CDR2 are SGHDT and YYEEEE. The CDR3 protein is CASSRGISPGELFF. In nucleotides, the CDR3 is TGTGCCAGCAGCAGAGGAATCTCTCCCGGGGAGCTGTTTTTT.

There are a few counts of this clonotype. This rearrangement joins TRBV20-1 to TRBJ2-2; D gene unclear. Between the trimmed V and J ends, which lost 5 bases and 0 bases, there was a span of 13 bases. The CDR3 contains 15 residues. Germline V CDR1 and CDR2: DFQATT, SNEGSKA (reference sequence). The CDR3 DNA is TGCAGTGCTCCCAATGTAGGTTCGAACACCGGGGAGCTGTTTTTT. Residues: CSAPNVGSNTGELFF.

The chain is built from TRBV19 and TRBJ2-7; D is possibly TRBD1 or TRBD2 (6 bases each). Per germline, CDR1 LNHDA and CDR2 SQIVND (reference sequence). Trimming stripped 5 bases from V and 6 bases from J, with 20 bases between. The CDR3 consists of 15 residues. The CDR3 coding sequence is TGTGCCAGTAGTGCCGAGGGGGGCAACGGGCTCGAGCAGTACTTC. It codes for CASSAEGGNGLEQYF.

This clonotype was observed at least ten times. The chain joins TRBV27 to TRBJ2-7; 8 nucleotides align to TRBD1. Trimming took 9 bases from V and 3 from J; bases not matched to a gene: 7. Per the germline V gene, CDR1 is MNHEY and CDR2 is SMNVEV (reference sequence). This CDR3 comprises 13 residues. The CDR3 sequence is CASTRGQGYEQYF. DNA for the CDR3: TGTGCCAGTACTAGAGGACAGGGCTACGAGCAGTACTTC.

The chain uses TRBV9 and TRBJ2-5; TRBD1 is a possible D gene (5 bases). From germline, CDR1 is SGDLS and CDR2 YYNGEE. Trimming left V 3 bases short and J 5 bases short, with 14 bases between. CDR3 length: 14 amino acids. CDR3 DNA sequence: TGTGCCAGCAGCGCCTATCAGGGCGAGGAGACCCAGTACTTC. This codes for CASSAYQGEETQYF.

This clonotype was picked up a small number of times. The chain is built from TRBV6-5 and TRBJ2-7; D gene uncertain. The CDR3 has 12 amino acids. Germline-derived CDR1 and CDR2 are MNHEY and SVGAGI. Trimming cost V 8 bases and J 3 bases, with 11 bases left between them. The DNA for the CDR3 is TGTGCCAGCCGTTCCCTAAACTACGAGCAGTACTTC. Its protein product is CASRSLNYEQYF.